This TCR beta chain was documented in a study of shared clonotypes between healthy human individuals. V gave up 2 bases and J gave up 2 bases; unmatched junction bases: 2. CDR1 and CDR2 (germline): MNHEY, SVGAGI. This CDR3 has 15 amino acids. Details on this clone: No antigen is known for it.

Study-level findings and limits: Shared clonotypes: roughly 4.5% naive CD4, roughly 3.5% naive CD8, around 2.2% memory CD4, around 0.4% memory CD8.

Assay: immunoSEQ multiplex PCR; the TCRdb copy retains only in-frame clones and omits some. The table shows about 2 million clones, with around 95% occurring only once. Sequencing was done on a sample of naive CD4+ T cells sorted from blood. Subset described: CD45RA+ positively selected. This receptor was taken from a man between 18 and 29 years old in good health. V is TRBV6-5 and J is TRBJ2-5; 10 nucleotides line up with TRBD2. The CDR3 DNA reads TGTGCCAGCAGTTACGGGACTAGCGCACAAGAGACCCAGTACTTC. Translated: CASSYGTSAQETQYF.